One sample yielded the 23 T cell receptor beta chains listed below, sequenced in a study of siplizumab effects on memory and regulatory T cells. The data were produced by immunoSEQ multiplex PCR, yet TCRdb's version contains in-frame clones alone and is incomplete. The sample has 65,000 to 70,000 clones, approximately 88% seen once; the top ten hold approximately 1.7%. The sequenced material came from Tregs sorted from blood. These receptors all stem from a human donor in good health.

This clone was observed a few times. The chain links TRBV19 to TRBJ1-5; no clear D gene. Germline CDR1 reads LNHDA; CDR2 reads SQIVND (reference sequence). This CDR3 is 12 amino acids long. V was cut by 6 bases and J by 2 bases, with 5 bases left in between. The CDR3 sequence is CASRRGNQPQHF. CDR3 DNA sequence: TGTGCCAGTAGGAGGGGCAATCAGCCCCAGCATTTT.

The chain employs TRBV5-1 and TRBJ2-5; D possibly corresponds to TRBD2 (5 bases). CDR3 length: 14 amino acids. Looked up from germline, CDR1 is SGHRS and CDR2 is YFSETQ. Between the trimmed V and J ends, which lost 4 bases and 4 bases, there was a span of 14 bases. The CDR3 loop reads CASSPPASLETQYF. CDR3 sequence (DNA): TGCGCCAGCAGCCCACCCGCTAGCTTAGAGACCCAGTACTTC. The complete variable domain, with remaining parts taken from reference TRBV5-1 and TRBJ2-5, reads KAGVTQTPRYLIKTRGQQVTLSCSPISGHRSVSWYQQTPGQGLQFLFEYFSETQRNKGNFPGRFSGRQFSNSRSEMNVSTLELGDSALYLCASSPPASLETQYFGPGTRLLVL.

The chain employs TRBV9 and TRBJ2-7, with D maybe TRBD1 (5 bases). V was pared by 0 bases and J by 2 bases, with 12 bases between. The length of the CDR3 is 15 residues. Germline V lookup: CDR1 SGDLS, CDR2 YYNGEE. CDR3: CASSVGTLSTYEQYF. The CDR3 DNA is TGTGCCAGCAGCGTAGGGACACTAAGCACCTACGAGCAGTACTTC.

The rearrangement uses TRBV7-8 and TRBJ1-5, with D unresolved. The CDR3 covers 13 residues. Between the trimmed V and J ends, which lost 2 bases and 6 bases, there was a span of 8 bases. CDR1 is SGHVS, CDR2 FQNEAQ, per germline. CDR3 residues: CASSLISGQPQHF. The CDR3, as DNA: TGTGCCAGCAGCTTAATCTCGGGTCAGCCCCAGCATTTT.

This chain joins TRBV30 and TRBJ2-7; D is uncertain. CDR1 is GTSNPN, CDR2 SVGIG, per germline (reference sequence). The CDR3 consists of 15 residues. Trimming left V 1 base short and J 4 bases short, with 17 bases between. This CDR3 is CAWSAVYSALYEQYF. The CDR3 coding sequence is TGTGCCTGGAGTGCGGTATATTCAGCGCTATACGAGCAGTACTTC.

In DNA form, the CDR3 reads TGTGCCAGCAGCGCCTACGGGGGGGGTAATTCACCCCTCCACTTT. Protein sequence: CASSAYGGGNSPLHF. The V call is TRBV21-1, the J call TRBJ1-6. TRBV21-1 is deemed a pseudogene. The CDR3 has 15 amino acids.

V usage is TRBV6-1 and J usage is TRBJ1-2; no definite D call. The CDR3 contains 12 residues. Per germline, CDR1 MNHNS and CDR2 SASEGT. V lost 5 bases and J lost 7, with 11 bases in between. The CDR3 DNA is TGTGCCAGCAGTAACAGCGGACGTGGCTACACCTTC. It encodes CASSNSGRGYTF.

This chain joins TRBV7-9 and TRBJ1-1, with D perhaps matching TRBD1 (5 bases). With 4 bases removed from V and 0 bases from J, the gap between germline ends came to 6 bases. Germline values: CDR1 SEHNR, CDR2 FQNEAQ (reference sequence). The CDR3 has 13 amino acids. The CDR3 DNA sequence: TGTGCCAGCAGCTCACAGGTGAACACTGAAGCTTTCTTT. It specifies CASSSQVNTEAFF.

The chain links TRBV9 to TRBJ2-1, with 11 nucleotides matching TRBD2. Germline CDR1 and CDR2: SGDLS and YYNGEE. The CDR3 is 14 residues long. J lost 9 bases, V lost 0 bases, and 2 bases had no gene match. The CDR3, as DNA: TGTGCCAGCAGCGTAGAACTAGCGGGAGTTGAGCAGTTCTTC. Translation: CASSVELAGVEQFF.

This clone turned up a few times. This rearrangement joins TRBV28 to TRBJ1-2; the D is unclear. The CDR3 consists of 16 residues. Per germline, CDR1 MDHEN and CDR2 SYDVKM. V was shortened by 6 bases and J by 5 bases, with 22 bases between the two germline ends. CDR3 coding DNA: TGTGCCAGCAGCCAACTTTCATGGACTTTTCCTTATGGCTACACCTTC. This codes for CASSQLSWTFPYGYTF.

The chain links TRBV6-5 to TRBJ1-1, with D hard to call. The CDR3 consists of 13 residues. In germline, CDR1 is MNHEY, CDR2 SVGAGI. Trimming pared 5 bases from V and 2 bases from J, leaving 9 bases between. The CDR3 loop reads CASSRDGNTEAFF. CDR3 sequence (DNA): TGTGCCAGCAGTCGCGACGGAAACACTGAAGCTTTCTTT.

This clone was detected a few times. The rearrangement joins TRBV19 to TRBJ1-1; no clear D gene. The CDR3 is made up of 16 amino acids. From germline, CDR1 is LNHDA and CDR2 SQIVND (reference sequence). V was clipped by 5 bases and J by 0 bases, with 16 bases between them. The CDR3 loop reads CASSPRAKIMNTEAFF. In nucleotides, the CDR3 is TGTGCCAGTAGTCCCCGGGCCAAGATCATGAACACTGAAGCTTTCTTT.

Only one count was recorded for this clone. CDR3 sequence: CASSPPNGNTGELFF. The CDR3 DNA follows: TGTGCCAGCTCACCCCCGAATGGGAACACCGGGGAGCTGTTTTTT. The chain couples TRBV18 to TRBJ2-2; unclear D gene. CDR1 is KGHSH, CDR2 LQKENI, per germline. The ends were cut back, 3 bases at V and 1 base at J, with 9 bases in the middle. The CDR3 has 15 amino acids.

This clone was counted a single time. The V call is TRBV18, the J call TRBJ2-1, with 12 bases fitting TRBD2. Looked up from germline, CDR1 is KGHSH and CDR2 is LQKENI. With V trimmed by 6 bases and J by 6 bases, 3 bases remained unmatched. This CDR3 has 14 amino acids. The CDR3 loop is CASSPGLAGNEQFF. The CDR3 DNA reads TGTGCCAGCTCGCCGGGACTAGCGGGCAATGAGCAGTTCTTC.

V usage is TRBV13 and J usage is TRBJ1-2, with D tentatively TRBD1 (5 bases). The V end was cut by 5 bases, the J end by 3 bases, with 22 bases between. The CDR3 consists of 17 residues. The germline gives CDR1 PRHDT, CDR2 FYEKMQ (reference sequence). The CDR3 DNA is TGTGCCAGCAGCCCACTTTCGTTTGGAGGGGACGACTATGGCTACACCTTC. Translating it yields CASSPLSFGGDDYGYTF. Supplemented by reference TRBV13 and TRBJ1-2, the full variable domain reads AAGVIQSPRHLIKEKRETATLKCYPIPRHDTVYWYQQGPGQDPQFLISFYEKMQSDKGSIPDRFSAQQFSDYHSELNMSSLELGDSALYFCASSPLSFGGDDYGYTFGSGTRLTVV.

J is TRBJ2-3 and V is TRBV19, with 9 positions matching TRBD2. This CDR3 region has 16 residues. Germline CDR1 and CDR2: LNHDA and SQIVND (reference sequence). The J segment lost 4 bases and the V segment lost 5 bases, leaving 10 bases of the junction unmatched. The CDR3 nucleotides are TGTGCCAGTAGTGTGACGGGGCGGGAGGGTGCAGATACGCAGTATTTT. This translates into CASSVTGREGADTQYF.

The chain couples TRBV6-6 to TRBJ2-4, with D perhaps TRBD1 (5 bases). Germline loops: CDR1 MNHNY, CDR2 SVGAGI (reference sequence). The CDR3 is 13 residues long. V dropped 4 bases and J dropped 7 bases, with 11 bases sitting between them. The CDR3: CASSSQGRNIQYF. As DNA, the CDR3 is TGTGCCAGCAGTTCGCAGGGTCGGAACATTCAGTACTTC.

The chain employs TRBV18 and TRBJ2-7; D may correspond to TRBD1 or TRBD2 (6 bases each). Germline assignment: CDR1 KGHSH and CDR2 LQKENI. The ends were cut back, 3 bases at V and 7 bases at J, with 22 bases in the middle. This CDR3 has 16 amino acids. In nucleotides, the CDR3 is TGTGCCAGCTCACCCACAACCCCGGGGGCGGGATATGAGCAGTACTTC. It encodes CASSPTTPGAGYEQYF.

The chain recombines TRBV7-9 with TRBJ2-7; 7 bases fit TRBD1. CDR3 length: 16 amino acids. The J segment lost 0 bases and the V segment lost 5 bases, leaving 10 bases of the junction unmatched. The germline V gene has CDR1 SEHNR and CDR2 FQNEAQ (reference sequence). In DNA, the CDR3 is TGTGCCAGCAGCCTTGGACAGGCGGTGACCTCCTACGAGCAGTACTTC. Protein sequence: CASSLGQAVTSYEQYF.

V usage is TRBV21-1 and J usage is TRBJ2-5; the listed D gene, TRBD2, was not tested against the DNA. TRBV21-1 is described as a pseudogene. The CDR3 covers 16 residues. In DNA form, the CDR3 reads TGTGCCAGCAGCAAAACTGGCGGGAGAAGCCAAGAGACCCAGTACTTC. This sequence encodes CASSKTGGRSQETQYF.

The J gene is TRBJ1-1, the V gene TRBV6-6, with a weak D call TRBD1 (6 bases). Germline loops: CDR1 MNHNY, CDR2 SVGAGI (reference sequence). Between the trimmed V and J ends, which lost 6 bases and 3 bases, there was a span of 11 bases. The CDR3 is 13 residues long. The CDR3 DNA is TGTGCCAGCAGGGTACAGGGATACACTGAAGCTTTCTTT. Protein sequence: CASRVQGYTEAFF.

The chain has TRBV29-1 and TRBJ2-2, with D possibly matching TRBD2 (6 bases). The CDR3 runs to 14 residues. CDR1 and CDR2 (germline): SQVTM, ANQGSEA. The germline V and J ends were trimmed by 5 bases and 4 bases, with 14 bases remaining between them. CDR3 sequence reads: CSVLAVLGTGELFF. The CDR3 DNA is TGCAGCGTTTTAGCGGTCCTGGGCACCGGGGAGCTGTTTTTT.

The CDR3 coding sequence is TGTGCCACCAGCAGGGAGGTTGGGAGGAACACTGAAGCTTTCTTT. Its protein product is CATSREVGRNTEAFF. V usage is TRBV15 and J usage is TRBJ1-1; no firm D call. V lost 3 bases and J 1 base, leaving 12 bases between the germline ends. Germline CDR1 reads LNHNV; CDR2 reads YYDKDF (reference sequence). The CDR3 loop spans 15 amino acids.